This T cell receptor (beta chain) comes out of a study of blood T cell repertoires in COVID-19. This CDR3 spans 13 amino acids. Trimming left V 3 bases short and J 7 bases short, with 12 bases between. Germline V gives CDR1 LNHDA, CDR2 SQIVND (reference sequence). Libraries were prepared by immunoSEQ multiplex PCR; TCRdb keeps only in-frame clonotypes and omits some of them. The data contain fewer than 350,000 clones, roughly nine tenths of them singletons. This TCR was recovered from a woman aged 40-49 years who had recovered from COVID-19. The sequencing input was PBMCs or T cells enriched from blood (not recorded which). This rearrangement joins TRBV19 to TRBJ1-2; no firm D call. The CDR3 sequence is CASSIGRGSGYTF. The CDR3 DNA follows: TGTGCCAGTAGTATCGGTCGGGGAAGTGGCTACACCTTC.